The text below deals with one TCR beta chain. Its antigen is as yet unknown. Clones were sequenced by immunoSEQ multiplex PCR, and TCRdb holds only the in-frame ones, with some missing. Of under 20,000 clones listed, about 91% were seen once; the top ten hold less than 3%. The data are from a study of T cells in localized non-small cell lung cancer. Overall study results and limits: One tumor region alone was sequenced, and heterogeneity therefore remains possible. Among the tissues sampled, uninvolved adjacent lung had the highest T cell clonality, above tumor. Patients showing higher blood T cell density tended to see longer overall survival. Median around 60 top-100 tumor clones were shared with paired adjacent lung.

The TCR originated in a woman aged 40 to 75 with stage I lung adenocarcinoma. The source material was peripheral blood, sampled before any cancer treatment.

The CDR3 DNA reads as TGTGCCAGCAGCTACCAGTTTGGGGGCGATGGCTACACCTTC. It codes for CASSYQFGGDGYTF. This chain uses TRBV11-2 with TRBJ1-2, with a weak D call TRBD1 (6 bases). The ends were cut back, 4 bases at V and 6 bases at J, with 15 bases in the middle. In germline, CDR1 is SGHAT, CDR2 FQNNGV. This CDR3 contains 14 residues.